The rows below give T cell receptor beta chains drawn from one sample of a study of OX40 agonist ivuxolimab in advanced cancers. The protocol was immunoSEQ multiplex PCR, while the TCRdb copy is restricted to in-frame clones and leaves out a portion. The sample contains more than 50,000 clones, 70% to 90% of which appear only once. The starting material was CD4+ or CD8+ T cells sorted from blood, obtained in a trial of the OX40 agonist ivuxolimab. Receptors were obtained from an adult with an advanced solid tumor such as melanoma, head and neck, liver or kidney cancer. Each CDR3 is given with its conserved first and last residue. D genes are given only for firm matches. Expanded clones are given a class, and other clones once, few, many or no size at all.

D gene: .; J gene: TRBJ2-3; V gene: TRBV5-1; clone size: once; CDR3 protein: CASSLDSARTDTQYF; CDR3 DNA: TGCGCCAGCAGTCTAGACAGTGCCCGCACAGATACGCAGTATTTT
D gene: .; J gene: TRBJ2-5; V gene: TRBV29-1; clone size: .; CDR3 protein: CSVHPRAFPQRGGSQTQYF; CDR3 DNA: TGCAGCGTTCACCCGAGGGCGTTCCCTCAACGGGGAGGTTCGCAGACCCAGTACTTC
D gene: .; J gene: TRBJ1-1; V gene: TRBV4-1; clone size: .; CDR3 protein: CASSLARVVNTEAFF; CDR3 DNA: TGCGCCAGCAGCCTAGCGCGGGTGGTGAACACTGAAGCTTTCTTT
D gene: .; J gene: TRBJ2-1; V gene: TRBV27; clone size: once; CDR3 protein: CASRAGPQVDEQFF; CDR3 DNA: TGTGCCAGCAGAGCCGGACCCCAAGTCGATGAGCAGTTCTTC
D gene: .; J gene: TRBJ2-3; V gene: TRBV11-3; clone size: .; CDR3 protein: CASSLANTQYF; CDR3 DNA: TGTGCCAGCAGCTTAGCCAATACGCAGTATTTT
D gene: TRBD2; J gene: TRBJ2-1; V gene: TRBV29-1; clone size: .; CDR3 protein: CSVGGGAYNEQFF; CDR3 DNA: TGCAGCGTGGGGGGGGGTGCCTACAATGAGCAGTTCTTC
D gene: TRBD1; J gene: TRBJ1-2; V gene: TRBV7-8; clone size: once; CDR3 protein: CASSAGQGGHYGYTF; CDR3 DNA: TGTGCCAGCAGCGCCGGACAGGGAGGGCACTATGGCTACACCTTC
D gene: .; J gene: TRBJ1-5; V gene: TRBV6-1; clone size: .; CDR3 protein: CASSESISNQPQHF; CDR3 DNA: TGTGCCAGCAGTGAAAGTATTAGCAATCAGCCCCAGCATTTT
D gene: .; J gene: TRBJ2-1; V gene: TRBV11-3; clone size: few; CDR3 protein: CASSYEGNSYNEQFF; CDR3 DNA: TGTGCCAGCAGTTACGAGGGGAACTCCTACAATGAGCAGTTCTTC
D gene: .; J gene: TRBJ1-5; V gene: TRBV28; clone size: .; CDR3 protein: CASSLHIDSNQPQHF; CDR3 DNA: TGTGCCAGCAGTTTACACATAGATAGCAATCAGCCCCAGCATTTT
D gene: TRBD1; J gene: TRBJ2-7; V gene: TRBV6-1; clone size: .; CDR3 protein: CASSGLPGQGAQEQYF; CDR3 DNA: TGTGCCAGCAGTGGTCTACCGGGACAGGGGGCGCAGGAGCAGTACTTC
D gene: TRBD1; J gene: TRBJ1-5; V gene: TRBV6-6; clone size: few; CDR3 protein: CASSSRQGGVEPQHF; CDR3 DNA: TGTGCCAGCAGTTCCCGACAGGGTGGGGTGGAGCCCCAGCATTTT
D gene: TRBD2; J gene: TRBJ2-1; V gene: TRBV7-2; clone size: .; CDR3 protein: CASSLDPGGRRGQFF; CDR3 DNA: TGTGCCAGCAGCTTAGATCCGGGGGGTAGGCGTGGGCAGTTCTTC
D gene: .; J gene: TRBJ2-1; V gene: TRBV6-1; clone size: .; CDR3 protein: CASRETVLNEQFF; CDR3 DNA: TGTGCCAGCAGGGAGACAGTCTTAAATGAGCAGTTCTTC
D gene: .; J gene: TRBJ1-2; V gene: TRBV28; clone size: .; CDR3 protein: CASRSTGSDGYTF; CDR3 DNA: TGTGCCAGCAGATCTACAGGGTCTGACGGCTACACCTTC
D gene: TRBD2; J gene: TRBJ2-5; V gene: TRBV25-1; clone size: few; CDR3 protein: CASRSGGGTQYF; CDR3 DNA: TGTGCCAGCAGAAGCGGGGGGGGGACCCAGTACTTC
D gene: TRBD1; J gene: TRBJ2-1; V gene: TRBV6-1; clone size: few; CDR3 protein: CASSKGQGYNEQFF; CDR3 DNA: TGTGCCAGCAGTAAGGGACAGGGGTACAATGAGCAGTTCTTC
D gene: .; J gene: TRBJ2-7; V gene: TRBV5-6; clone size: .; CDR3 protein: CASSLGPPFPYEQYF; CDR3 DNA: TGTGCCAGCAGCCTAGGGCCTCCCTTTCCCTACGAGCAGTACTTC
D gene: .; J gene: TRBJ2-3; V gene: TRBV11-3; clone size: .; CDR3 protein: CASSLDDTGSTDTQYF; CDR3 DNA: TGTGCCAGCAGCTTAGATGATACAGGGAGCACAGATACGCAGTATTTT